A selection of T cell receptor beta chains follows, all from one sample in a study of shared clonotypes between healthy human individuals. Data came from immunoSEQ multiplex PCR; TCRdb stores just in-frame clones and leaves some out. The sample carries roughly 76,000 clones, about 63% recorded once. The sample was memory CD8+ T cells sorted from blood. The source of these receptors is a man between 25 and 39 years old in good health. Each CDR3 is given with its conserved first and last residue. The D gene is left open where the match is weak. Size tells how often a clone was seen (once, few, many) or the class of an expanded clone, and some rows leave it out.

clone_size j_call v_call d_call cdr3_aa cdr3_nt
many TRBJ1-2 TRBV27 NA CASSPGLNYGYTF TGTGCCAGCAGTCCGGGCCTAAACTATGGCTACACCTTC
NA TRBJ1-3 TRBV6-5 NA CASSYTAGNTIYF TGTGCCAGCAGTTACACTGCAGGGAATACCATATATTTT
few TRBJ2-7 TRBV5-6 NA CASTLGGAAYEQYF TGTGCCAGCACCCTAGGAGGGGCCGCCTACGAGCAGTACTTC
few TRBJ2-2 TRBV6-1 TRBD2 CASSDSSGAGELFF TGTGCCAGCAGTGACTCTAGCGGCGCCGGGGAGCTGTTTTTT
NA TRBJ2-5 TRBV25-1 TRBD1 CASSAPETGEQETQYF TGTGCCAGCAGTGCCCCGGAAACAGGGGAACAAGAGACCCAGTACTTC
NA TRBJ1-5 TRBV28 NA CASSLGTGYSNQPQHF TGTGCCAGCAGTTTAGGCACAGGCTATAGCAATCAGCCCCAGCATTTT
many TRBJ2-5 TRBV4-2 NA CASSQDPSLETQYF TGTGCCAGCAGCCAAGATCCTAGTCTTGAGACCCAGTACTTC
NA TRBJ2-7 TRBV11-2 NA CASSLGQVWEQYF TGTGCCAGCAGCTTAGGACAGGTTTGGGAGCAGTACTTC
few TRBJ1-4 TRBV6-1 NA CASSVTETHEKLFF TGTGCCAGCAGTGTAACAGAAACTCATGAAAAACTGTTTTTT
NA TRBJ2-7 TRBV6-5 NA CASRRGGEEQYF TGTGCCAGCAGGAGGGGGGGAGAGGAGCAGTACTTC
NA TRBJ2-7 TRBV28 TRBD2 CASSQDTSGYEQYF TGTGCCAGCAGCCAAGATACTAGCGGCTACGAGCAGTACTTC
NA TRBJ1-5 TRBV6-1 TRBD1 CASSESKGQGFGNQPQHF TGTGCCAGCAGTGAAAGTAAGGGACAGGGATTTGGCAATCAGCCCCAGCATTTT